The 21 T cell receptor beta chains presented below share a single source sample, sequenced in a study of T cells after yellow fever vaccination (dated by TCRdb to about 2019). The library was built by means of 5' RACE. The sequencer was an Illumina NovaSeq 6000. TCRdb passed the public sequencing reads through fastp at Q25 and MiXCR, retaining productive beta sequences. Entries are consolidated by CDR3 protein sequence, retaining the most common genes and DNA. The sample contains about 310,000 distinct CDR3 sequences, about 3.5% of them found a single time. Around 22% of the sample is held by the ten biggest clonotypes. The sample's treatment or condition, from its label and the paper: live attenuated yellow fever vaccine strain. Sequencing used PBMCs, obtained on the day of the yellow fever booster vaccination. These receptors came from a man between 18 and 29 years old who received the YFV17D yellow fever vaccine.

In its sample, this clonotype was seen a few times. This chain joins TRBV15 and TRBJ2-1, with 8 bases that match TRBD1. V shed 3 bases, J shed 5 bases, and the junction held 6 bases outside the gene matches. The CDR3 consists of 15 residues. CDR1 and CDR2 (germline): LNHNV, YYDKDF (reference sequence). The CDR3 loop is CATSSWDRRDNEQFF. The CDR3 DNA follows: TGTGCCACCAGCAGCTGGGACAGGAGGGACAATGAGCAGTTCTTC.

This clonotype has a single count. The DNA is omitted, as the CDR3 cannot be located on it reliably, and the CDR3 follows TCRdb's listing. The J gene is TRBJ2-5, the V gene TRBV29-1; no DNA check was done on the table's D call, TRBD1. Counting both end residues, the CDR3 totals 10 amino acids. CDR1 is SQVTM and CDR2 is ANQGSEA in the germline V gene. CDR3 sequence: CSVASGTGRF.

V and J are TRBV7-9 and TRBJ2-2; the match to TRBD1 covers 7 bases. The CDR3 runs 15 residues. CDR1 and CDR2 (germline): SEHNR, FQNEAQ (reference sequence). Trimming cost V 5 bases and J 4 bases; bases outside gene matches: 7. The CDR3 sequence is CASSRKTGPTGELFF. The CDR3 DNA reads as TGTGCCAGCAGCCGAAAGACAGGGCCCACCGGGGAGCTGTTTTTT.

There are a few counts of this clonotype. The rearrangement joins TRBV6-5 to TRBJ2-7; D unresolved. CDR1 and CDR2 (germline): MNHEY, SVGAGI. The V end lost 0 bases, the J end lost 7 bases, and 10 bases lay between the germline ends. The CDR3 runs 13 residues. In DNA, the CDR3 is TGTGCCAGCAGTTACTCGAGTGAAGGGGAGCAGTACTTC. This sequence encodes CASSYSSEGEQYF.

This clonotype was detected many times. The chain couples TRBV12-3 or TRBV12-4 to TRBJ1-2, with D tentatively TRBD1 (6 bases). V shed 3 bases and J shed 11 bases, with 13 bases lying between them. The CDR3 spans 12 residues. CDR3 nucleotides: TGTGCCAGCAGTTTCACCGAGGGGGGTTACACCTTC. Its translation is CASSFTEGGYTF.

This clonotype came up a few times. The chain couples TRBV13 to TRBJ1-1, with D possibly being TRBD1 (5 bases). V was trimmed by 1 base and J by 3 bases, leaving 12 bases between them. The CDR3 consists of 15 residues. From germline, CDR1 is PRHDT and CDR2 FYEKMQ (reference sequence). CDR3 DNA: TGTGCCAGCAGCTTAGCTTGGCAGGGCGACACTGAAGCTTTCTTT. As protein: CASSLAWQGDTEAFF.

This sequence joins TRBV11-2 and TRBJ2-1; D is possibly TRBD1 (6 bases). The V and J ends lost 2 bases and 12 bases respectively, with 17 bases between them. Germline V lookup: CDR1 SGHAT, CDR2 FQNNGV. The CDR3 is made up of 14 amino acids. The CDR3: CASSLSVGARVQFF. CDR3 sequence (DNA): TGTGCCAGCAGCTTATCCGTGGGGGCTAGGGTGCAGTTCTTC.

This clonotype has more than one count but fewer than ten. The chain carries TRBV6-6 and TRBJ2-5; D perhaps matches TRBD1 (6 bases). Germline CDR1 reads MNHNY; CDR2 reads SVGAGI (reference sequence). V shed 2 bases and J shed 0 bases, with 7 bases lying between them. The CDR3 has 14 residues. DNA for the CDR3: TGTGCCAGCAGTTACCAGGGGCACCAAGAGACCCAGTACTTC. Its translation: CASSYQGHQETQYF.

This clonotype was detected ten times or more. The chain carries TRBV7-2 and TRBJ2-7; D may correspond to TRBD1 or TRBD2 (6 bases each). CDR3 length: 14 residues. V was shortened by 5 bases and J by 1 base, with 12 bases between the two germline ends. Germline V gene data show CDR1 as SGHTA and CDR2 as FQGNSA. Here the CDR3 reads CASSPGATSYEQYF. The CDR3 DNA sequence: TGTGCCAGCAGCCCGGGGGCCACGTCCTACGAGCAGTACTTC.

This chain uses TRBV4-1 with TRBJ2-2; D remains ambiguous. V dropped 0 bases and J dropped 7 bases, with 15 bases sitting between them. Germline CDR1 and CDR2: MGHRA and YSYEKL. This CDR3 contains 16 residues. The CDR3 sequence is CASSQETAPTGGELFF. Here the CDR3 DNA reads TGCGCCAGCAGCCAAGAGACGGCACCAACGGGCGGGGAGCTGTTTTTT.

The sample holds many counts of this clonotype. The chain has TRBV11-2 and TRBJ2-4; TRBD1 matches at 9 bases. J lost 7 bases, V lost 5 bases, and 12 bases had no gene match. From germline, CDR1 is SGHAT and CDR2 FQNNGV. This CDR3 is built from 16 residues. CDR3 residues: CASSPAGGQGFNIQYF. The CDR3 nucleotides read TGTGCCAGCAGCCCGGCGGGCGGACAGGGGTTTAACATTCAGTACTTC.

This chain links TRBV19 with TRBJ1-5, with 8 positions matching TRBD1. The CDR3 spans 16 residues. Germline V gene sequence: CDR1 LNHDA, CDR2 SQIVND (reference sequence). J was trimmed by 5 bases and V by 5 bases; bases with no gene match: 11. This CDR3 reads CASSDVLDRDYQPQHF. The CDR3 nucleotides read TGTGCCAGTAGTGACGTACTGGACAGGGATTATCAGCCCCAGCATTTT. The full variable domain, rest sourced from reference TRBV19 and TRBJ1-5, is DGGITQSPKYLFRKEGQNVTLSCEQNLNHDAMYWYRQDPGQGLRLIYYSQIVNDFQKGDIAEGYSVSREKKESFPLTVTSAQKNPTAFYLCASSDVLDRDYQPQHFGDGTRLSIL.

The chain has TRBV5-1 and TRBJ2-7, with a weak D call TRBD2 (6 bases). CDR3 size: 13 residues. Per germline, CDR1 SGHRS and CDR2 YFSETQ. Trimming took 2 bases from V and 4 from J, leaving 10 bases between them. As DNA, the CDR3 is TGCGCCAGCAGCTTCGACAGCGGGTACGAGCAGTACGTC. Amino acid sequence: CASSFDSGYEQYV.

This clonotype showed up many times. The V call is TRBV7-9, the J call TRBJ2-1; the match to TRBD2 covers 13 bases. J gave up 3 bases and V 2 bases, and 7 bases lay outside the gene matches. This CDR3 has 18 amino acids. Germline assignment: CDR1 SEHNR and CDR2 FQNEAQ (reference sequence). The CDR3, as DNA: TGTGCCAGCAGCTTACCCGGGACTAGCGGGGCGCGCTACAATGAGCAGTTCTTC. This sequence encodes CASSLPGTSGARYNEQFF.

This clonotype was detected many times. The chain recombines TRBV7-9 with TRBJ1-1, with TRBD1 matching over 7 bases. The CDR3 length is 13 residues. V trimming: 1 base; J trimming: 8 bases; junction bases outside the gene matches: 4. Germline loops: CDR1 SEHNR, CDR2 FQNEAQ (reference sequence). The CDR3 protein is CASSLVSGQEAFF. CDR3 coding DNA: TGTGCCAGCAGCTTAGTTTCGGGACAGGAAGCTTTCTTT. The full variable domain, completed using reference TRBV7-9 and TRBJ1-1, is DTGVSQNPRHKITKRGQNVTFRCDPISEHNRLYWYRQTLGQGPEFLTYFQNEAQLEKSRLLSDRFSAERPKGSFSTLEIQRTEQGDSAMYLCASSLVSGQEAFFGQGTRLTVV.

This clonotype was counted between two and nine times. This chain connects TRBV9 to TRBJ1-4; a possible D gene is TRBD1 (5 bases). Germline lookup yields CDR1 SGDLS and CDR2 YYNGEE. V shed 6 bases and J shed 8 bases, with 20 bases lying between them. The CDR3 sequence is 15 residues long. The CDR3 nucleotides read TGTGCCAGCACCGAGGGGTCAGCCCCAAACGAAAAACTGTTTTTT. Its protein product is CASTEGSAPNEKLFF.

This clonotype was detected ten times or more. The chain carries TRBV15 and TRBJ2-3, with D possibly being TRBD1 or TRBD2 (6 bases each). Germline V gives CDR1 LNHNV, CDR2 YYDKDF (reference sequence). This CDR3 comprises 19 residues. Deletions cut 3 bases from V and 2 bases from J, with 24 bases between. The DNA for the CDR3 is TGTGCCACCAGCAGTCCAGGAGGGGGAGAACCCCTACACACAGATACGCAGTATTTT. This translates into CATSSPGGGEPLHTDTQYF.

This clonotype was picked up a small number of times. The V call is TRBV21-1, the J call TRBJ1-4. TRBV21-1 is shown as a pseudogene. This CDR3 contains 13 residues. The CDR3 coding sequence is TGTGCCAGCAGCAAAGGAGTAGGTGAAAAACTGTTTTTT. The encoded protein is CASSKGVGEKLFF.

V usage is TRBV7-2 and J usage is TRBJ2-7; the D gene is possibly TRBD2 (5 bases). Germline-derived CDR1 and CDR2 are SGHTA and FQGNSA. The CDR3 extends over 12 amino acids. The V and J ends lost 5 bases and 3 bases respectively, with 8 bases between them. The CDR3 bases are TGTGCCAGCAGCCGGGGTTTCTACGAGCAGTACTTC. It yields the protein CASSRGFYEQYF.

At least ten counts were recorded for this clonotype. The J gene is TRBJ2-2, the V gene TRBV11-1; D call uncertain. This CDR3 has 13 amino acids. The ends were cut back, 3 bases at V and 7 bases at J, with 9 bases in the middle. The germline V gene has CDR1 SGHAT and CDR2 FQDESV (reference sequence). The CDR3 is CASSFRGIGELFF. The CDR3 DNA reads as TGTGCCAGCAGCTTCCGCGGAATCGGGGAGCTGTTTTTT.

The rearrangement uses TRBV7-9 and TRBJ2-6; D is perhaps TRBD1 (5 bases). CDR3 length: 17 residues. V lost 2 bases to trimming and J lost 0 bases, with 11 bases between them. Germline CDR1 and CDR2: SEHNR and FQNEAQ (reference sequence). The CDR3 sequence is CASSLLGRVSGANVLTF. The CDR3 nucleotides are TGTGCCAGCAGCTTATTGGGGCGAGTCTCTGGGGCCAACGTCCTGACTTTC.